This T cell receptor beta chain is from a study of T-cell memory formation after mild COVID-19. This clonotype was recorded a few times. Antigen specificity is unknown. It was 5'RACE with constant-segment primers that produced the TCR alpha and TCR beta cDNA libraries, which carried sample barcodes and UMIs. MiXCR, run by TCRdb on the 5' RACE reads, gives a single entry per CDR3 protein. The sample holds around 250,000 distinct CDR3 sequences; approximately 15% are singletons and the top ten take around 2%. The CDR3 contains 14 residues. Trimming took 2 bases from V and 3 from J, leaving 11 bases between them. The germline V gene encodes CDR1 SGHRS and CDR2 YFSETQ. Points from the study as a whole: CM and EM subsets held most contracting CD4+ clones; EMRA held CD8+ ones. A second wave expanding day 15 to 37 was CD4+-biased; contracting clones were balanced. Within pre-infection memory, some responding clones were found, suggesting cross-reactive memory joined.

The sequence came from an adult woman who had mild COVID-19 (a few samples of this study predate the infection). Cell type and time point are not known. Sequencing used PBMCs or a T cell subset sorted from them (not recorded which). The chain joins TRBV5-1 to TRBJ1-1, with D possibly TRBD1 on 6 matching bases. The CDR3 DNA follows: TGCGCCAGCAGCTTCCAGGGGCAGGACACTGAAGCTTTCTTT. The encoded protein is CASSFQGQDTEAFF.